These 8 T cell receptor beta chains were sequenced from one sample in a study of shared clonotypes between healthy human individuals. The repertoire was sequenced with immunoSEQ multiplex PCR; TCRdb's copy has only in-frame clones and lacks some. Seen here are about 600,000 clones, around 81% observed once, and the top ten hold more than 10%. The sequenced sample consisted of PBMCs. These receptors came from a woman aged 35 to 49 in good health. Some clones in this sample may be carry-over from other donors' samples.

Of note for this clone: This likely traces to a read error, being one base from a far larger clone. Different DNA sequences within this sample yield the same CDR3. The gene calls are TRBV5-1 and TRBJ2-5; D possibly uses TRBD1 or TRBD2 (5 bases each). This CDR3 contains 13 residues. Per the germline V gene, CDR1 is SGHRS and CDR2 is YFSETQ. V dropped 3 bases and J dropped 6 bases, with 12 bases sitting between them. This chain's CDR3 is CASSSGTIQTQYF. The CDR3 region has the DNA TGCGCCAGCAGCTCCGGGACCATACAGACCCAGTACTTC.

This chain connects TRBV6-1 to TRBJ1-2, with TRBD1 as a possible D gene (5 bases). The CDR3 totals 14 residues. Trimming took 1 base from V and 6 from J, leaving 12 bases between them. From germline, CDR1 is MNHNS and CDR2 SASEGT. The CDR3 spells CASSEERGFNGYTF. The CDR3 nucleotides read TGTGCCAGCAGTGAAGAGCGGGGGTTCAATGGCTACACCTTC.

The chain joins TRBV10-2 to TRBJ2-7; tentative D call: TRBD2 (6 bases). Germline V gene data show CDR1 as WSHSY and CDR2 as SAAADI. V was clipped by 3 bases and J by 4 bases, with 19 bases between them. The CDR3 spans 16 residues. The CDR3 loop reads CASSDALASSRYEQYF. The CDR3 DNA reads as TGCGCCAGCAGTGACGCACTAGCCTCCTCGAGGTACGAGCAGTACTTC.

The chain combines TRBV19 with TRBJ2-7; TRBD1 matches at 7 bases. The germline CDR1 and CDR2 sequences are LNHDA and SQIVND (reference sequence). This CDR3 is 13 amino acids long. V was clipped by 4 bases and J by 7 bases; unmatched bases: 7. This CDR3 is CASSTTGAREQYF. The CDR3 nucleotides read TGTGCCAGTAGTACAACAGGGGCGAGGGAGCAGTACTTC.

The chain joins TRBV28 to TRBJ2-7, with a tentative D call TRBD2 (7 bases). This CDR3 contains 13 residues. V was pared by 9 bases and J by 2 bases, with 14 bases between. The germline gives CDR1 MDHEN, CDR2 SYDVKM. The CDR3, as DNA: TGTGCCAGTCGGGGGGCGGGAGCCTACGAGCAGTACTTC. Translation gives CASRGAGAYEQYF. Together with reference TRBV28 and TRBJ2-7, the CDR3 gives the full variable domain: DVKVTQSSRYLVKRTGEKVFLECVQDMDHENMFWYRQDPGLGLRLIYFSYDVKMKEKGDIPEGYSVSREKKERFSLILESASTNQTSMYLCASRGAGAYEQYFGPGTRLTVT.

This clone was counted only a few times. Mismatch with germline at one junction end may stem from a read error. CDR3 amino acids: CAGSEWQTYEQYF. The CDR3 DNA reads as TGTGCCGGCAGTGAATGGCAGACCTACGAGCAGTACTTC. This rearrangement joins TRBV6-1 to TRBJ2-7; D gene unclear. The CDR3 covers 13 residues. Germline loops: CDR1 MNHNS, CDR2 SASEGT.

CDR3 region: CASSPGTSLDYEQYF. In DNA form, the CDR3 reads TGCGCCAGCAGCCCTGGGACTAGCTTAGACTACGAGCAGTACTTC. The chain is built from TRBV4-1 and TRBJ2-7, with 9 nucleotides matching TRBD2. CDR1 and CDR2 from the germline V gene are MGHRA and YSYEKL. Trimming removed 4 bases from V and 3 bases from J; junction bases left unmatched: 7. The CDR3 is 15 amino acids.

The chain couples TRBV28 to TRBJ1-2; 9 bases fit TRBD1. The CDR3 length is 15 residues. The germline V gene has CDR1 MDHEN and CDR2 SYDVKM. V shed 6 bases and J 4 bases; nucleotides not matched to a gene: 9. CDR3 in DNA: TGTGCCAGCAGCCCCCCGGGGGGACAGGGCTATGGCTACACCTTC. Its translation: CASSPPGGQGYGYTF.